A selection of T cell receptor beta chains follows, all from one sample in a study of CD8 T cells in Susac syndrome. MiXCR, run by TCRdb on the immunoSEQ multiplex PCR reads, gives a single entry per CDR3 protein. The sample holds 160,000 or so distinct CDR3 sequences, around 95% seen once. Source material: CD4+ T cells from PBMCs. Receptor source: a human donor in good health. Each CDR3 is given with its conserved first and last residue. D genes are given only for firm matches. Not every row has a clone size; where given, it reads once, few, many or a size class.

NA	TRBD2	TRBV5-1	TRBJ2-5	TGCGCCAGCAGCTTAGGGCTAGCGGGGTACCAAGAGACCCAGTACTTC	CASSLGLAGYQETQYF
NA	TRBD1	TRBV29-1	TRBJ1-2	TGCAGCGTCTCGGACAGGGGGCTCAGTGGCTACACCTTC	CSVSDRGLSGYTF
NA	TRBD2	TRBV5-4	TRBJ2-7	TGTGCCAGCAGCTTGAAACTAGCGGGGGGTGGCGACGAGCAGTACTTC	CASSLKLAGGGDEQYF
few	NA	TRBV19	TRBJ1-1	TGTGCCAGTAGTATTGGGATGAACACTGAAGCTTTCTTT	CASSIGMNTEAFF
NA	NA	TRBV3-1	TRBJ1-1	TGTGCCAGCACCCAGGGTTGGAGAGCTTTCTTT	CASTQGWRAFF
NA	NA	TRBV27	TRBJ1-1	TGTGCCAGCAGTTTATATGGTCAACCTGACACTGAAGCTTTCTTT	CASSLYGQPDTEAFF
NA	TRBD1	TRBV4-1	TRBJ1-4	TGCGCCAGCAGCCGGGATGGACAGGCTATCGGGCGAAATGAAAAACTGTTTTTT	CASSRDGQAIGRNEKLFF
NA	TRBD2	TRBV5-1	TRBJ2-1	TGCGCCAGCAGCCCCATAGCGGGGCCTGCGAACAATGAGCAGTTCTTC	CASSPIAGPANNEQFF
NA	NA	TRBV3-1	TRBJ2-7	TGTGCCAGCAGCCAAGGGACCATTTGGGAGCAGTACTTC	CASSQGTIWEQYF
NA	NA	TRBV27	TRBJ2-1	TGTGCCAGCAGTTTATCTGGGACCCACTCCTACAATGAGCAGTTCTTC	CASSLSGTHSYNEQFF
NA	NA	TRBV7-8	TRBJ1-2	TGTGCCAGCAGCCAAGGACTTAACTATGGCTACACCTTC	CASSQGLNYGYTF
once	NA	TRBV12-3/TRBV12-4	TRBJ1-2	TGTGCCAGCAGTTTTACGGTCGCGGGCTACACCTTC	CASSFTVAGYTF
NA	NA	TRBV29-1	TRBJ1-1	TGCAGCGTTGGAAAAGGCCGGAAGAACACTGAAGCTTTCTTT	CSVGKGRKNTEAFF
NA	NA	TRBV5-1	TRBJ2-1	TGCGCCAGCAGCTTGGAGTATGAGCAGTTCTTC	CASSLEYEQFF
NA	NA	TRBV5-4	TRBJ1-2	TGTGCCAGCAGCTTCAAGGGGATTGCCTATGGCTACACCTTC	CASSFKGIAYGYTF
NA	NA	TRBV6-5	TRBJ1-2	TGTGCCAGCAGCCCCAACCGGGCACGAGGCTACACCTTC	CASSPNRARGYTF
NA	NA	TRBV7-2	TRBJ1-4	TGTGCCAGCAGCATAAAGACCGCGGGAACTAATGAAAAACTGTTTTTT	CASSIKTAGTNEKLFF
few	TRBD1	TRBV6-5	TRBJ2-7	TGTGCCAGCAGGACGGGACAGGGCTACGAGCAGTACTTC	CASRTGQGYEQYF
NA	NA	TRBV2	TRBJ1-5	TGTGCCAGCAGTAATCCCCCCCCTCAGCCCCAGCATTTT	CASSNPPPQPQHF
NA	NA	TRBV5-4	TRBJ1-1	TGTGCCAGCAGTCCGCGAGGGGGGTTGGGAGGGAACACTGAAGCTTTCTTT	CASSPRGGLGGNTEAFF
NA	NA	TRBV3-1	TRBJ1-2	TGTGCCAGCAGCCCTCAAGTGGGAGGCGGCTATGGCTACACCTTC	CASSPQVGGGYGYTF
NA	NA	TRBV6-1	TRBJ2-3	TGTGCCGCTCACAGTGCGGATGCGGAAAGCACAGATACGCAGTATTTT	CAAHSADAESTDTQYF
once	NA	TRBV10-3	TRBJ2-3	TGTGCCATCAGTGAGCCCACGACAGCCACAGATACGCAGTATTTT	CAISEPTTATDTQYF
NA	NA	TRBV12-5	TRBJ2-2	TGTGCTAGTGGTTTGGTACTTGGCGGGCGGACCGGGGAGCTGTTTTTT	CASGLVLGGRTGELFF
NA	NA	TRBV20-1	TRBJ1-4	TGCAGTGCCTCCGGGGGGGTAACTAATGAAAAACTGTTTTTT	CSASGGVTNEKLFF